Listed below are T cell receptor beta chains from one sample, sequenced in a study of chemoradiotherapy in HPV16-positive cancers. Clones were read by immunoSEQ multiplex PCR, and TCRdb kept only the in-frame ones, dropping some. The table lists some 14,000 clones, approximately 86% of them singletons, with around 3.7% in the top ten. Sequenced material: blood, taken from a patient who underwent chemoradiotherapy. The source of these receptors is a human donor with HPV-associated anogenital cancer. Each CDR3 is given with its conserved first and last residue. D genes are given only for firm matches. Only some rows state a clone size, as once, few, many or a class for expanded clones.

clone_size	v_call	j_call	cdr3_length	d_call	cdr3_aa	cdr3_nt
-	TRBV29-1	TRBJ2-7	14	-	CSVEGRGARREQYF	TGCAGCGTTGAGGGGAGGGGGGCGCGGCGGGAGCAATACTTC
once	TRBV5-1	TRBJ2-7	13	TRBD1	CASSFGTGVEQYF	TGCGCCAGCAGCTTCGGGACAGGGGTTGAGCAGTACTTC
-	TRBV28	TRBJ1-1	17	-	CASSLLTTQTPEAEAFF	TGTGCCAGCAGTTTACTTACCACCCAGACTCCAGAAGCCGAAGCTTTCTTT
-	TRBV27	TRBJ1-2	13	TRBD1	CASSLRQGDGYTF	TGTGCCAGCAGTTTAAGACAGGGGGACGGCTACACCTTC
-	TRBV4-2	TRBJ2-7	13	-	CASSQAEFSEQYF	TGTGCCAGCAGCCAAGCTGAATTCTCCGAGCAGTACTTC
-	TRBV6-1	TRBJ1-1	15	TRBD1	CASRKTGGMNTEAFF	TGTGCCAGCAGAAAGACAGGGGGAATGAACACTGAAGCTTTCTTT
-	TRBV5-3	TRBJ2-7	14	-	CARSCPGPRYEQYF	TGTGCCAGAAGCTGCCCGGGACCGCGGTACGAGCAGTACTTC
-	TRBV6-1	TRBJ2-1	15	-	CASSIENQGYNEQFF	TGTGCCAGCAGTATTGAGAACCAGGGCTACAATGAGCAGTTCTTC
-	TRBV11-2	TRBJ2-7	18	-	CASSLWDLKGVRSYEQYF	TGTGCCAGCAGCTTGTGGGACCTTAAGGGGGTTAGGTCCTACGAGCAGTACTTC
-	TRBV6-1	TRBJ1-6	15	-	CASYNSGSYNSPLHF	TGTGCCAGTTATAACAGTGGCTCCTATAATTCACCCCTCCACTTT
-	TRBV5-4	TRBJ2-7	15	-	CASSLETRGSYEQYF	TGTGCCAGCAGCTTGGAGACAAGAGGATCCTACGAGCAGTACTTC
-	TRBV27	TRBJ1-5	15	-	CASSPGPPSNQPQHF	TGTGCCAGCAGCCCGGGTCCCCCTAGCAATCAGCCCCAGCATTTT
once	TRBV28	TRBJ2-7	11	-	CASRSKYEQYF	TGTGCCAGCAGATCTAAGTACGAGCAGTACTTC
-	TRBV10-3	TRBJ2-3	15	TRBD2	CAISASGGSTDTQYF	TGTGCCATCAGTGCAAGCGGGGGGAGCACAGATACGCAGTATTTT
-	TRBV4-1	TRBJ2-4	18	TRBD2	CASSQGLAGLLAKNIQYF	TGCGCCAGCAGCCAAGGACTAGCGGGATTGTTGGCCAAAAACATTCAGTACTTC
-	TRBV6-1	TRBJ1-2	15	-	CASSEDWQGPYGYTF	TGTGCCAGCAGTGAAGATTGGCAGGGGCCCTATGGCTACACCTTC
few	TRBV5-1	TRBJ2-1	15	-	CASSAGQSNYNEQFF	TGCGCCAGCAGCGCGGGACAGTCAAACTACAATGAGCAGTTCTTC
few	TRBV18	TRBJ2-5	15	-	CASSPLSPAGETQYF	TGTGCCAGCTCACCTCTCTCTCCTGCCGGGGAGACCCAGTACTTC
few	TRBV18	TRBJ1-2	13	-	CASSPRPGDGYTF	TGTGCCAGCTCACCAAGACCCGGGGATGGCTACACCTTC
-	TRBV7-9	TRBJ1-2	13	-	CASSLGGNYGYTF	TGTGCCAGCAGCTTAGGAGGGAACTATGGCTACACCTTC
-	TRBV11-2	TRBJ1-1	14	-	CASSFSLGSTEAFF	TGTGCCAGCAGCTTTAGTTTGGGGAGCACTGAAGCTTTCTTT
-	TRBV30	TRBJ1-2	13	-	CAWKRWVNYGYTF	TGTGCCTGGAAAAGGTGGGTCAACTATGGCTACACCTTC
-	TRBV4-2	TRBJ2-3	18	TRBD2	CASSHVYRGLAGLDTQYF	TGTGCCAGCAGCCATGTCTATCGGGGACTAGCGGGACTAGATACGCAGTATTTT
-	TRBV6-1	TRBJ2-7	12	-	CASSALGDEQYF	TGTGCCAGCAGTGCGTTAGGGGACGAGCAGTACTTC
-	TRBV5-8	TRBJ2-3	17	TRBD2	CASSLGASGGLTDTQYF	TGTGCCAGCAGCTTGGGGGCTAGCGGGGGACTCACAGATACGCAGTATTTT
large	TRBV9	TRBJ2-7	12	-	CASSVEGTEQYF	TGTGCCAGCAGCGTAGAAGGGACCGAGCAGTACTTC
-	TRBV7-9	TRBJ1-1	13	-	CASSFFSGTEAFF	TGTGCCAGCAGCTTTTTCAGTGGCACTGAAGCTTTCTTT
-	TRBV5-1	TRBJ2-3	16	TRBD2	CASSGSAGFSTDTQYF	TGCGCCAGCAGCGGATCAGCGGGGTTTAGCACAGATACGCAGTATTTT
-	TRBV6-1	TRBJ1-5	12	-	CASSELNQPQHF	TGTGCCAGCAGTGAACTCAATCAGCCCCAGCATTTT
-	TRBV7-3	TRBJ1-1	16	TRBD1	CASSLTPGQGNTEAFF	TGTGCCAGCAGCTTAACCCCGGGACAGGGGAACACTGAAGCTTTCTTT
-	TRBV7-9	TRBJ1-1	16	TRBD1	CASSLAAGTVNTEAFF	TGTGCCAGCAGCTTAGCAGCCGGGACAGTGAACACTGAAGCTTTCTTT
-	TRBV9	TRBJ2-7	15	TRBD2	CASSLGGGISYEQYF	TGTGCCAGCAGCTTGGGGGGAGGGATTTCCTACGAGCAGTACTTC
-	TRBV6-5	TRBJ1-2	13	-	CASSYGASYGYTF	TGTGCCAGCAGTTACGGGGCTTCCTATGGCTACACCTTC
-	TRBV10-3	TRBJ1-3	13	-	CAISLHSGNTIYF	TGTGCCATCAGCCTCCACTCTGGAAACACCATATATTTT
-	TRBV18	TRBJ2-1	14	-	CASSPLGGALEQFF	TGTGCCAGCTCACCCCTGGGGGGGGCGCTGGAGCAGTTCTTC
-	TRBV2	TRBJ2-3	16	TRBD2	CASRVPSGADTDTQYF	TGTGCCAGCAGGGTCCCGAGCGGGGCCGACACAGATACGCAGTATTTT
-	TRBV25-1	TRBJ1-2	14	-	CASSEYFGGDGYTF	TGTGCCAGCAGTGAATATTTCGGGGGTGATGGCTACACCTTC
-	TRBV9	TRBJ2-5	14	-	CASSVDTSRETQYF	TGTGCCAGCAGCGTAGACACTAGCAGGGAGACCCAGTACTTC
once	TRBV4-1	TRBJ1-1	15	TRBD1	CASSQWDREGAEAFF	TGCGCCAGCAGCCAGTGGGACAGGGAGGGGGCTGAAGCTTTCTTT
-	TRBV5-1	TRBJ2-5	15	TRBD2	CASSLRGSGKETQYF	TGCGCCAGCAGCTTGAGGGGCAGCGGGAAAGAGACCCAGTACTTC
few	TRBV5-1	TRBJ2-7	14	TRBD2	CASSRGTSGYEQYF	TGCGCCAGCAGTCGCGGGACTAGCGGCTACGAGCAGTACTTC
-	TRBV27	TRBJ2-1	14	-	CASSSFGSYNEQFF	TGTGCCAGCAGTTCTTTTGGGTCCTACAATGAGCAGTTCTTC
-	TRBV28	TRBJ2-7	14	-	CASRYRDGLYEQYF	TGTGCCAGCAGGTACCGGGACGGACTCTACGAGCAGTACTTC
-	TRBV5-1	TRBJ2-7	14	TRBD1	CASSWGTAPYEQYF	TGCGCCAGCAGCTGGGGGACAGCTCCCTACGAGCAGTACTTC
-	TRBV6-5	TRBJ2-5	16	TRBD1	CASSSETGAYQETQYF	TGTGCCAGCAGTTCTGAAACAGGGGCCTACCAAGAGACCCAGTACTTC
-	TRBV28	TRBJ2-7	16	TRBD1	CASSLPATGGSYEQYF	TGTGCCAGCAGTTTGCCGGCAACAGGGGGATCCTACGAGCAGTACTTC
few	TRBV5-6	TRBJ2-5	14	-	CASSLLGARETQYF	TGTGCCAGCAGCCTTCTAGGGGCGAGAGAGACCCAGTACTTC
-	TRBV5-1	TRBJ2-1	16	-	CASSLASGLLGNEQFF	TGCGCCAGCAGCTTGGCAAGCGGTTTACTTGGCAATGAGCAGTTCTTC
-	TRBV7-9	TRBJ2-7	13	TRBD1	CASSSYRGYEQYF	TGTGCCAGCAGCTCATACAGGGGTTACGAGCAGTACTTC
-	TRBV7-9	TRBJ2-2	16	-	CASSLGGWLAAGELFF	TGTGCCAGCAGCTTAGGGGGTTGGCTGGCCGCCGGGGAGCTGTTTTTT
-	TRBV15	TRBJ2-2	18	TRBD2	CATSRDPGTSGSTGELFF	TGTGCCACCAGCAGAGACCCGGGAACTAGCGGGAGTACCGGGGAGCTGTTTTTT
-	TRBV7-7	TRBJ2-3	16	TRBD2	CASSTGLAGSTDTQYF	TGTGCTAGCAGCACCGGACTAGCGGGGAGCACAGATACGCAGTATTTT
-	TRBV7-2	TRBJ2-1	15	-	CASSLAGDGGNEQFF	TGTGCCAGCAGCTTAGCGGGGGACGGCGGCAATGAGCAGTTCTTC
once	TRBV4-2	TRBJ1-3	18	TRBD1	CASSQLNPGQGSGNTIYF	TGTGCCAGCAGCCAACTAAATCCGGGACAGGGGTCCGGAAACACCATATATTTT